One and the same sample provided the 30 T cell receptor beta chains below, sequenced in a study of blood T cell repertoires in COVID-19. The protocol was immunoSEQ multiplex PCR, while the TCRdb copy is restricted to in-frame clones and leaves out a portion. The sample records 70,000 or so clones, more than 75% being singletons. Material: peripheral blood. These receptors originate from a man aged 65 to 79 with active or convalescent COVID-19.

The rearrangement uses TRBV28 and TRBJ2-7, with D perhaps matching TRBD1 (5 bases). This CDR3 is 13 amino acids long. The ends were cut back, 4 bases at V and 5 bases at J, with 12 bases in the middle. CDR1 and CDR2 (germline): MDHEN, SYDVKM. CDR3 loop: CASSSGLFDEQYF. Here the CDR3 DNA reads TGTGCCAGCAGTTCAGGGTTGTTCGACGAGCAGTACTTC.

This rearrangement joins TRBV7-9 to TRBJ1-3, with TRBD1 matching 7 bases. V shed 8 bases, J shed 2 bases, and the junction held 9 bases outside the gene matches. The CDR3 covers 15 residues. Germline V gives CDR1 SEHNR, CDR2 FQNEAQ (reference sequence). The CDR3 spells CASAKYRGTGNTIYF. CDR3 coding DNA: TGTGCCAGCGCTAAATACAGGGGAACTGGAAACACCATATATTTT.

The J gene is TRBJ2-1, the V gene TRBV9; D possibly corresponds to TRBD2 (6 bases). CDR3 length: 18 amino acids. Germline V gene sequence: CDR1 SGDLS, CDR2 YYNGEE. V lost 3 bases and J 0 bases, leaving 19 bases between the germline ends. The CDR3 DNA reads TGTGCCAGCAGCGAAGTGGGAGGTCGCTATTCCTCCTACAATGAGCAGTTCTTC. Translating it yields CASSEVGGRYSSYNEQFF. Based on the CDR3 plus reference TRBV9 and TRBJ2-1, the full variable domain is DSGVTQTPKHLITATGQRVTLRCSPRSGDLSVYWYQQSLDQGLQFLIQYYNGEERAKGNILERFSAQQFPDLHSELNLSSLELGDSALYFCASSEVGGRYSSYNEQFFGPGTRLTVL.

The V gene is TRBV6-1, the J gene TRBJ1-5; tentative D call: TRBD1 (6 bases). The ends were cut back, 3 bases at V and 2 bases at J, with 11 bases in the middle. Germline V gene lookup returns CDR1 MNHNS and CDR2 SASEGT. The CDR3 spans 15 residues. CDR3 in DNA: TGTGCCAGCAGTGATCGGGGGGCCGGCAATCAGCCCCAGCATTTT. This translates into CASSDRGAGNQPQHF.

The CDR3 loop is CAWTDGGDIEKLFF. In DNA, the CDR3 is TGTGCCTGGACCGACGGGGGGGACATTGAAAAACTGTTTTTT. The chain uses TRBV30 and TRBJ1-4, with D perhaps matching TRBD1 (6 bases). Deletions cut 4 bases from V and 7 bases from J, with 16 bases between. The CDR3 sequence is 14 residues long. Germline values: CDR1 GTSNPN, CDR2 SVGIG (reference sequence).

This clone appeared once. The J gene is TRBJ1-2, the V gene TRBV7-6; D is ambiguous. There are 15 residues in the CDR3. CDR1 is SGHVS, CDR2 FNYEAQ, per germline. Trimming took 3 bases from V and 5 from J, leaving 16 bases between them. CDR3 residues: CASSLGPKKLYGYTF. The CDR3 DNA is TGTGCCAGCAGCTTGGGCCCCAAGAAACTTTATGGCTACACCTTC.

The CDR3 nucleotides read TGTGCCAGCAGCTTCGACGGGAGGGGAGGAGGAGAGCAGTACTTC. Encoded protein: CASSFDGRGGGEQYF. This chain connects TRBV11-2 to TRBJ2-7; 8 positions match TRBD2. CDR1 is SGHAT, CDR2 FQNNGV, per germline. The CDR3 loop spans 15 amino acids. J was trimmed by 7 bases and V by 3 bases; bases with no gene match: 11.

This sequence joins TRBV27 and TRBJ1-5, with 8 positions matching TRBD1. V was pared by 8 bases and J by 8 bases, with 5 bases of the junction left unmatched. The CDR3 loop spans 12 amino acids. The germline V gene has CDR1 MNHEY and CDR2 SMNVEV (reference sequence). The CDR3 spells CASGRQGKPQHF. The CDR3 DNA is TGTGCCAGCGGACGACAGGGGAAGCCCCAGCATTTT.

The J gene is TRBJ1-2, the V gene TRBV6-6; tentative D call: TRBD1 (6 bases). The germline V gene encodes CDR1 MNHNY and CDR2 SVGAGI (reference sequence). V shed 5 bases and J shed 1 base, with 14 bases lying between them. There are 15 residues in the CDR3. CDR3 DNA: TGTGCCAGCAGTAATGGACAGCAGATTAACTATGGCTACACCTTC. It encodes CASSNGQQINYGYTF.

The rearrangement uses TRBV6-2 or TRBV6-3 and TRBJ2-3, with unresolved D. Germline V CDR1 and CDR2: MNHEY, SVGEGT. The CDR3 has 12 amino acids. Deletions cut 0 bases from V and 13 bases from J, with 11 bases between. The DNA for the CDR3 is TGTGCCAGCAGTTACTCGGTTGCTGGAGAGTATTTT. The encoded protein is CASSYSVAGEYF.

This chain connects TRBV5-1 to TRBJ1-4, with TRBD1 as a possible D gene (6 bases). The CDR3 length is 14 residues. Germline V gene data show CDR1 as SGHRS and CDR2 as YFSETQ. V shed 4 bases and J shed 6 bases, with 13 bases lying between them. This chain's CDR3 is CASSLRTADEKLFF. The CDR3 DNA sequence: TGCGCCAGCAGCCTGAGGACAGCCGATGAAAAACTGTTTTTT. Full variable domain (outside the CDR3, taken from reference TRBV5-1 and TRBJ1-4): KAGVTQTPRYLIKTRGQQVTLSCSPISGHRSVSWYQQTPGQGLQFLFEYFSETQRNKGNFPGRFSGRQFSNSRSEMNVSTLELGDSALYLCASSLRTADEKLFFGSGTQLSVL.

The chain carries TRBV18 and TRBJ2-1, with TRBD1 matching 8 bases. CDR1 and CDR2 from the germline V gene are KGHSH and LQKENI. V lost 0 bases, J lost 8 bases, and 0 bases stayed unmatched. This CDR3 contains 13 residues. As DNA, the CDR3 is TGTGCCAGCTCACCACCACAGGGGGATGAGCAGTTCTTC. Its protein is CASSPPQGDEQFF.

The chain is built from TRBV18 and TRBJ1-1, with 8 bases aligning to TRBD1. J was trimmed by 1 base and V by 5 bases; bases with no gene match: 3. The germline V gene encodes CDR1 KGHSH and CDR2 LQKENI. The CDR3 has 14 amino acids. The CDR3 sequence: CASSVQGENTEAFF. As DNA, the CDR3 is TGTGCCAGCTCAGTACAGGGGGAGAACACTGAAGCTTTCTTT.

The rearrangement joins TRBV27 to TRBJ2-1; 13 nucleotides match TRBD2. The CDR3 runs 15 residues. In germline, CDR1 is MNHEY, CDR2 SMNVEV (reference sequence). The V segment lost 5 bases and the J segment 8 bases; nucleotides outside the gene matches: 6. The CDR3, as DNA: TGTGCCAGCAGTAGGACTAGCGGGAGTAGGTATGAGCAGTTCTTC. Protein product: CASSRTSGSRYEQFF.

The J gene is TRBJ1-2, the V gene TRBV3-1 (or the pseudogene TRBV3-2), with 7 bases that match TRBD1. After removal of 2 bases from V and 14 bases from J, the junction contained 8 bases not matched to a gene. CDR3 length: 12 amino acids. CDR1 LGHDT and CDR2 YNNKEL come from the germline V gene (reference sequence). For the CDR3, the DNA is TGTGCCAGCAGCCAATCCTTGGACAGGACAACCTTC. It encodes CASSQSLDRTTF.

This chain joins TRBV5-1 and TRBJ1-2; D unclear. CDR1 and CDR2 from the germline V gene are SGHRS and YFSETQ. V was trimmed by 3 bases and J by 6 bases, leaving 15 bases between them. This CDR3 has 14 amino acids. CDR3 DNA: TGCGCCAGCAGCTCCCACAGCGGGAAGAATGGCTACACCTTC. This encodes CASSSHSGKNGYTF.

CDR3 amino acids: CASSISGYSNQPQHF. The DNA of the CDR3 is TGTGCCAGTAGTATTTCAGGTTATAGCAATCAGCCCCAGCATTTT. The chain uses TRBV19 and TRBJ1-5; D ambiguous. CDR1 is LNHDA and CDR2 is SQIVND in the germline V gene (reference sequence). This CDR3 region has 15 residues. Trimming took 3 bases from V and 0 from J, leaving 9 bases between them.

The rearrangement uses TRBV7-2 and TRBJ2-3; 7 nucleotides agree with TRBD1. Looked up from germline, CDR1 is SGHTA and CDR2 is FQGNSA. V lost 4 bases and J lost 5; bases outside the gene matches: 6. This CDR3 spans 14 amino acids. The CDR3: CASSSPGQKDTQYF. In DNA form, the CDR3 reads TGTGCCAGCAGCTCCCCGGGACAGAAAGATACGCAGTATTTT.

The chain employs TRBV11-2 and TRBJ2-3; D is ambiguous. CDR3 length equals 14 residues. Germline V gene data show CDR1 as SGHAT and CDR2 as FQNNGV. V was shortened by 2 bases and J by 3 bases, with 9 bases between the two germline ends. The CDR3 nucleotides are TGTGCCAGCAGCTTAAGTCAGAGGACAGATACGCAGTATTTT. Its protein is CASSLSQRTDTQYF.

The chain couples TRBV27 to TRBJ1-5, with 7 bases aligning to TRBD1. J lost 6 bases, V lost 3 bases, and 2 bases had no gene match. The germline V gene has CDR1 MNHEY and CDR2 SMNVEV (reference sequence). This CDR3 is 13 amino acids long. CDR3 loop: CASSFDRAQPQHF. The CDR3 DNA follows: TGTGCCAGCAGTTTCGACAGGGCTCAGCCCCAGCATTTT.

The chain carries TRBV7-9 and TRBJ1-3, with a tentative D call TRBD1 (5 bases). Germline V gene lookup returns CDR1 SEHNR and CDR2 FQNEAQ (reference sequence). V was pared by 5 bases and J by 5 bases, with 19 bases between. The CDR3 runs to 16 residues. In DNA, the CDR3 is TGTGCCAGCAGCCCAACAGGCCTGCTTGGACGAAACACCATATATTTT. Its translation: CASSPTGLLGRNTIYF.

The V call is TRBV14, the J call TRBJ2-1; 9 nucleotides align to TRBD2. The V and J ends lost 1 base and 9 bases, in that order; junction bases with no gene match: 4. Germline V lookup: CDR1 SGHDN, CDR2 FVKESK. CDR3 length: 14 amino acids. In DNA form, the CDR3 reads TGTGCCAGCAGCCAAGCATTACTAGCGGGTGAGCAGTTCTTC. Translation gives CASSQALLAGEQFF.

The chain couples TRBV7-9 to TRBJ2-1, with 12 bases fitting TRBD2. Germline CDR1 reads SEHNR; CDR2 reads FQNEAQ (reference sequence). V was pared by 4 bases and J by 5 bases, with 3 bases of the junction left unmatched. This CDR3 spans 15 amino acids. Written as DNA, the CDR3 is TGTGCCAGCAGCTCGCTAGCGGGAGGGAACAATGAGCAGTTCTTC. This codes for CASSSLAGGNNEQFF.

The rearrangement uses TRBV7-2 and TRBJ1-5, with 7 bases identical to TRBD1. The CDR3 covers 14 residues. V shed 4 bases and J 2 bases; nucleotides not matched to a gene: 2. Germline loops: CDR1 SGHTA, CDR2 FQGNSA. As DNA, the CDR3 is TGTGCCAGCAGCTGGGGGACAGGCAATCAGCCCCAGCATTTT. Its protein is CASSWGTGNQPQHF.

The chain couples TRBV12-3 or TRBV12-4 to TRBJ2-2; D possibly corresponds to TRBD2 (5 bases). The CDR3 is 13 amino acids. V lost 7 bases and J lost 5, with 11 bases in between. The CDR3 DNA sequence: TGTGCCAGCACACTAGATTGGACCGGGGAGCTGTTTTTT. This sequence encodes CASTLDWTGELFF.

CDR3: CASSEDWSPLHF. CDR3 in DNA: TGCGCCAGCAGTGAAGACTGGTCACCCCTCCACTTT. The chain employs TRBV10-2 and TRBJ1-6; D is uncertain. This CDR3 contains 12 residues. CDR1 and CDR2 (germline): WSHSY, SAAADI. V was cut by 3 bases and J by 10 bases, with 7 bases left in between.

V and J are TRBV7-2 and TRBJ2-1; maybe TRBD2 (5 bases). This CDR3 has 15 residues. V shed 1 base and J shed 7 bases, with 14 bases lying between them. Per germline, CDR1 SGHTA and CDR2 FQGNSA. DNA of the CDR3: TGTGCCAGCAGCTTAGAGATGACTCGCGGGAATGAGCAGTTCTTC. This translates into CASSLEMTRGNEQFF.

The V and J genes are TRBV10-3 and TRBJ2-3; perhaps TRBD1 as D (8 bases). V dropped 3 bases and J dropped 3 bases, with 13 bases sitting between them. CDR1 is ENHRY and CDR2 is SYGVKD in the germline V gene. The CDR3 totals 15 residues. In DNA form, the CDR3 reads TGTGCCATCAGTGAAACAGGGGGAGGGACAGATACGCAGTATTTT. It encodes CAISETGGGTDTQYF.

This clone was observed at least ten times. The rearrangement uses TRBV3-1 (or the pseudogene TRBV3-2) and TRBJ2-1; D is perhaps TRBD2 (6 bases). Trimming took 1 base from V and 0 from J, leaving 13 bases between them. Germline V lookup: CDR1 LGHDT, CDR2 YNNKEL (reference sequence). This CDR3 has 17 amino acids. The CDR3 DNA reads TGTGCCAGCAGCCAAGCGGGGGTTGGGAGCTCCTACAATGAGCAGTTCTTC. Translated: CASSQAGVGSSYNEQFF.

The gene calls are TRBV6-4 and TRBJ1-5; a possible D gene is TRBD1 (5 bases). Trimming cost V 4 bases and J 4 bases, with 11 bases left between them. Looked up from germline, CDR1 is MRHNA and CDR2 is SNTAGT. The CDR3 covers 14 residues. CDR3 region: CASSALGGNQPQHF. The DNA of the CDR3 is TGTGCCAGCAGTGCGCTCGGGGGGAATCAGCCCCAGCATTTT.